The text below deals with one T cell receptor (beta chain). This record comes from a study of PD-1 blockade in classical Hodgkin lymphoma. The patients all showed relapse after autologous stem cell transplantation, while their brentuximab vedotin exposure varied. Clones were sequenced by immunoSEQ multiplex PCR, and TCRdb holds only the in-frame ones, with some missing. The table records about 94,000 clones, 89% of them present only once. The CDR3 sequence is 14 residues long. J was trimmed by 15 bases and V by 0 bases; bases with no gene match: 10. Germline lookup yields CDR1 GTSNPN and CDR2 SVGIG (reference sequence).

The TCR originated in a human donor with classical Hodgkin lymphoma. The V and J genes are TRBV30 and TRBJ2-4, with TRBD2 matching 11 bases. The material was peripheral blood mononuclear cells (PBMCs), obtained before the second cycle of nivolumab. CDR3 loop: CAWSVLGTSGSRYF. DNA of the CDR3: TGTGCCTGGAGTGTCCTGGGGACTAGCGGCAGTCGGTACTTC.